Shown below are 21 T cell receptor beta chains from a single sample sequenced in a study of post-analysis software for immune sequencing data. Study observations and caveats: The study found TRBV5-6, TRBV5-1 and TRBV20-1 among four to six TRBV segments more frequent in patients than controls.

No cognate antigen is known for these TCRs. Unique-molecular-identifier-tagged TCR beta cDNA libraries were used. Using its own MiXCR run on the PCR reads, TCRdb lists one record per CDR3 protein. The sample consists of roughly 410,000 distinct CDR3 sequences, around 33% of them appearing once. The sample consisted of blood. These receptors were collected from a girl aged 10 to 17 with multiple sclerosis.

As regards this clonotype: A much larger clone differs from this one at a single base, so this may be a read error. The CDR3 nucleotides are TGTGCCGGCAGCCAAGATTATACGGGAGAAGCTTTCTTT. Amino acid sequence: CAGSQDYTGEAFF. The chain carries TRBV3-1 and TRBJ1-1, with no clear D. Germline lookup yields CDR1 LGHDT and CDR2 YNNKEL (reference sequence). The CDR3 spans 13 residues. The whole variable domain, remainder taken from reference TRBV3-1 and TRBJ1-1, is DTAVSQTPKYLVTQMGNDKSIKCEQNLGHDTMYWYKQDSKKFLKIMFSYNNKELIINETVPNRFSPKSPDKAHLNLHINSLELGDSAVYFCAGSQDYTGEAFFGQGTRLTVV.

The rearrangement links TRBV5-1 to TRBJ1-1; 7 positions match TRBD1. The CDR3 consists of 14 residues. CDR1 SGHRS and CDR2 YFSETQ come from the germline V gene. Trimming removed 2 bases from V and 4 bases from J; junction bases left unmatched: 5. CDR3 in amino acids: CASSLEGAVTEAFF. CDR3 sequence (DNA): TGCGCCAGCAGCTTAGAGGGGGCGGTCACTGAAGCTTTCTTT.

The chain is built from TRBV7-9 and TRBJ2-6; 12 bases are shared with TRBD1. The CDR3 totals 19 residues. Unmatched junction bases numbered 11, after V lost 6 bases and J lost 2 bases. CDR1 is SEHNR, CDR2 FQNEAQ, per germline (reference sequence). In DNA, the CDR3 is TGTGCCAGCAGAAAACGTCCGGGACAGGGGGCAACTGGGGCCAACGTCCTGACTTTC. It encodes CASRKRPGQGATGANVLTF. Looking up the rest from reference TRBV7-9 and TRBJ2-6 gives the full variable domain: DTGVSQNPRHKITKRGQNVTFRCDPISEHNRLYWYRQTLGQGPEFLTYFQNEAQLEKSRLLSDRFSAERPKGSFSTLEIQRTEQGDSAMYLCASRKRPGQGATGANVLTFGAGSRLTVL.

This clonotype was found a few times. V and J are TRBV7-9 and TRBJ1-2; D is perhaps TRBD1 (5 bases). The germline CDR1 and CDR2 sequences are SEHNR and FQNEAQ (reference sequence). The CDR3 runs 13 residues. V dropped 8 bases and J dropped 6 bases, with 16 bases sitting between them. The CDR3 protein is CASGQNRGDGYTF. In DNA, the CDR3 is TGTGCCAGCGGCCAGAACCGGGGCGATGGCTACACCTTC.

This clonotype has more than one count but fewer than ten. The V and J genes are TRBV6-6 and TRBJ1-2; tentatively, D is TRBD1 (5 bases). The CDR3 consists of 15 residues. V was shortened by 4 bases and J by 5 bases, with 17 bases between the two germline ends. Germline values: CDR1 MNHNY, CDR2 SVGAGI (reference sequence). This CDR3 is CASSLFQGPTYGYTF. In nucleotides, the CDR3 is TGTGCCAGCAGTTTATTCCAGGGTCCCACATATGGCTACACCTTC.

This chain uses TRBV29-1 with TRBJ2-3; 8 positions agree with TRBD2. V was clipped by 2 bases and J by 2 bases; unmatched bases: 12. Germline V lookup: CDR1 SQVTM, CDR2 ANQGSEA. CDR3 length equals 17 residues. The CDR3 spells CSVELVLAGLPTDTQYF. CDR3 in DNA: TGCAGCGTTGAACTGGTTTTAGCGGGGTTACCCACAGATACGCAGTATTTT.

The CDR3 loop reads CSARDSGGANEQYF. Here the CDR3 DNA reads TGCAGTGCTAGAGATAGCGGGGGGGCCAATGAGCAGTACTTC. The chain recombines TRBV20-1 with TRBJ2-5; TRBD2 matches 11 bases. Germline V lookup: CDR1 DFQATT, CDR2 SNEGSKA (reference sequence). The CDR3 is 14 residues long. V gave up 0 bases and J gave up 11 bases; unmatched junction bases: 8.

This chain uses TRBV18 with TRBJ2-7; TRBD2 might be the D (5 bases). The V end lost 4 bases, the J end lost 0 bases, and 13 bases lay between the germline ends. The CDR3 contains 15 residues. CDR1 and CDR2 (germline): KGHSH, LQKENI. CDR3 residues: CASSQEGVRSYEQYF. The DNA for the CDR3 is TGTGCCAGCTCACAAGAGGGTGTCCGCTCCTACGAGCAGTACTTC.

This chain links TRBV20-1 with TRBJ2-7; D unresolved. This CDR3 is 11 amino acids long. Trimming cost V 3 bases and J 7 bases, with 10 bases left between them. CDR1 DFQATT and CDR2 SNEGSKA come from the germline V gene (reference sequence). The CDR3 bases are TGCAGTGCTAGGATCAACCTGGAGCAGTACTTC. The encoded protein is CSARINLEQYF.

The CDR3, as DNA: TGTGCCAGCAGTTTGAGCGGATATGGGGCCAACGTCCTGACTTTC. Its protein product is CASSLSGYGANVLTF. This rearrangement joins TRBV5-6 to TRBJ2-6, with D perhaps TRBD2 (5 bases). Germline V gives CDR1 SGHDT, CDR2 YYEEEE. Trimming shortened V by 5 bases and J by 3 bases, and 12 bases separated the two germline ends. The CDR3 totals 15 residues.

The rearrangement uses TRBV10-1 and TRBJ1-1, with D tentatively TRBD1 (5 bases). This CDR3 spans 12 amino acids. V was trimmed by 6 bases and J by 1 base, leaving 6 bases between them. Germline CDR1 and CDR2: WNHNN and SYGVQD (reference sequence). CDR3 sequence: CASSGGNTEAFF. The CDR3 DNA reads TGCGCCAGCAGCGGGGGGAACACTGAAGCTTTCTTT.

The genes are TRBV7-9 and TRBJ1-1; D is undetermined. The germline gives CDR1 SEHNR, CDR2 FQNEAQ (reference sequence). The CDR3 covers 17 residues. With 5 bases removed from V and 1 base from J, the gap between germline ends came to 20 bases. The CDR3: CASSPTRFGLTNTEAFF. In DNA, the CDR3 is TGTGCCAGCAGCCCTACACGATTCGGACTTACGAACACTGAAGCTTTCTTT.

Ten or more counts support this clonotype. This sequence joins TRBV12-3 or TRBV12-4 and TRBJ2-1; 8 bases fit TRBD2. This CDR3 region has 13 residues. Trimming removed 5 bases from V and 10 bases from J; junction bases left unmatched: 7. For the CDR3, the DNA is TGTGCCAGCAGTAACGGGGGGGCTCGGGAGCAGTTCTTC. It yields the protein CASSNGGAREQFF.

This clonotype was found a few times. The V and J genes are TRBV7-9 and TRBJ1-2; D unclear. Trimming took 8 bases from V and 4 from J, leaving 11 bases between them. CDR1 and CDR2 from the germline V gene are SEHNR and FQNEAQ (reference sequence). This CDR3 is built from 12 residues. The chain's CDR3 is CASDLAAYGYTF. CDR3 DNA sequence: TGTGCCAGCGACCTGGCCGCCTATGGCTACACCTTC.

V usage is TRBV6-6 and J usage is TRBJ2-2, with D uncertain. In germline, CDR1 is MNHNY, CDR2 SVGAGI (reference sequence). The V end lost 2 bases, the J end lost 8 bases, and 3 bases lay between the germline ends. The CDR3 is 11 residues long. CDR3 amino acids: CASSYGGELFF. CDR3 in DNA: TGTGCCAGCAGTTACGGGGGGGAGCTGTTTTTT.

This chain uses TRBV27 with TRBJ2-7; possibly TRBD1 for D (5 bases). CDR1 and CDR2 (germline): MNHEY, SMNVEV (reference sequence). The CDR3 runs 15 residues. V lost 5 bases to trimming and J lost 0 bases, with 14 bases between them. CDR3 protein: CASSVYQGSSYEQYF. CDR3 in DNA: TGTGCCAGCAGTGTGTATCAGGGAAGCTCCTACGAGCAGTACTTC.

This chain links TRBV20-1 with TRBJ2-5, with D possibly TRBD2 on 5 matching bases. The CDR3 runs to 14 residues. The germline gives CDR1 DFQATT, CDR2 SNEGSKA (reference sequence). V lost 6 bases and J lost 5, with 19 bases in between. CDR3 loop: CSAALDTTGETQYF. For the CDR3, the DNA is TGCAGTGCCGCCCTAGACACCACGGGGGAGACCCAGTACTTC.

The CDR3 DNA is TGCAGTGCTAGACCGGGACAGCAGTACGAGCAGTACTTC. Translating gives CSARPGQQYEQYF. The chain couples TRBV20-1 to TRBJ2-7; 7 bases match TRBD1. In germline, CDR1 is DFQATT, CDR2 SNEGSKA (reference sequence). This CDR3 has 13 residues. V was clipped by 2 bases and J by 4 bases; unmatched bases: 5.

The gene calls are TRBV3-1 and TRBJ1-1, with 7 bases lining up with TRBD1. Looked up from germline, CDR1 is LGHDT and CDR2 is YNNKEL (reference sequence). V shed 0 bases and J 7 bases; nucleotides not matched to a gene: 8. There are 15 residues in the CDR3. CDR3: CASSQEGGQPLEAFF. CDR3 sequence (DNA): TGTGCCAGCAGCCAAGAAGGGGGACAGCCTCTTGAAGCTTTCTTT.

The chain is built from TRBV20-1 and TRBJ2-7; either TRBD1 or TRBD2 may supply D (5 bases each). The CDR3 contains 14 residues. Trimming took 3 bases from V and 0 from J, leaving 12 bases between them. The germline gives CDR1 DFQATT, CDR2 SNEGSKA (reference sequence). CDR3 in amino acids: CSASEGPSSYEQYF. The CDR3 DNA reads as TGCAGTGCTAGTGAGGGACCCTCCTCCTACGAGCAGTACTTC.

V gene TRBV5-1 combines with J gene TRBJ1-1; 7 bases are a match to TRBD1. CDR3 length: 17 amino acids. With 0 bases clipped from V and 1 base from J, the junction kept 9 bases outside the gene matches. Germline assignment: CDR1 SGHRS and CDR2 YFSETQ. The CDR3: CASSLEKGGAGNTEAFF. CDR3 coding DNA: TGCGCCAGCAGCTTGGAGAAAGGGGGCGCAGGGAACACTGAAGCTTTCTTT.